This record covers a single T cell receptor (beta chain). This sample is part of a study of blood T cell repertoires in COVID-19. Overall study context: Samples of COVID-19 (acute and convalescent) were obtained from the United States, Italy and Spain. The cDNA or gDNA used as material had been derived from T cells, B-cell-depleted T cells, or PBMCs.

Original handling: How many nucleated cells were present was estimated from reference gene primer amplification. The assay was immunoSEQ multiplex PCR, and TCRdb's table has in-frame clones only and misses some. V and J calls and clone size are those listed in that table; D and trimming were worked out from the DNA. The data hold more than 100,000 clones, with around 80% observed a single time. Germline V lookup: CDR1 SGHTA, CDR2 FQGTGA. The germline V and J ends were trimmed by 2 bases and 2 bases, with 10 bases remaining between them. The CDR3 covers 15 residues. This chain uses TRBV7-3 with TRBJ2-1, with D tentatively TRBD2 (6 bases). The source is a woman older than 75 with acute or convalescent COVID-19. Sequencing input: peripheral blood. The CDR3 reads CASSLLGGTYNEQFF. Written as DNA, the CDR3 is TGTGCCAGCAGCTTATTGGGGGGAACCTACAATGAGCAGTTCTTC.